The following is a T cell receptor beta chain sequence with its context. The CDR3 covers 14 residues. V was clipped by 6 bases and J by 1 base, with 12 bases between them. Germline V CDR1 and CDR2: MNHEY, SMNVEV (reference sequence). This record comes from a study of shared clonotypes between healthy human individuals. Recent acute infections and vaccinations were absent in the healthy HIV-negative adult donors. Naive CD45RA+ and memory CD45RA-negative subsets were split from CD4+ cells. Data came from immunoSEQ multiplex PCR; TCRdb stores just in-frame clones and leaves some out. The repertoire holds 1,400,000 or so clones, with 98% as singletons.

The sequence was collected from a man in his thirties or forties in good health. The sequenced material came from naive CD4+ T cells sorted from blood. Subset given: CD45RA+ positively selected. The gene calls are TRBV27 and TRBJ1-1; unclear D gene. CDR3 in DNA: TGTGCCAGCAGGCTACTAGAGGGGAACACTGAAGCTTTCTTT. Protein product: CASRLLEGNTEAFF.